This TCR beta chain came from a study of response to subunit inactivated influenza vaccine. In TCRdb, the RT-PCR reads were re-called with MiXCR into one record per CDR3 protein. The repertoire holds approximately 480,000 distinct CDR3 sequences, with approximately 11% as singletons. V was pared by 1 base and J by 3 bases, with 18 bases between. This CDR3 contains 17 residues. Germline CDR1 SGHAT, CDR2 FQNNGV. This clonotype was seen ten or more times. V and J are TRBV11-2 and TRBJ1-1, with a possible D match to TRBD1 (5 bases). This receptor was obtained from a man over 45 who received an inactivated influenza vaccine. The sequences come from PBMCs from blood, collected roughly 45 days after vaccination. The CDR3 reads CASSLVGRASQYTEAFF. The CDR3 bases are TGTGCCAGCAGCTTAGTCGGCAGGGCTAGTCAATACACTGAAGCTTTCTTT.